The 18 T cell receptor beta chains reported below all come from one sample, sequenced in a study of CD8 T cells in ankylosing spondylitis. In TCRdb, the 5' RACE reads were re-called with MiXCR into one record per CDR3 protein. The data contain under 850,000 distinct CDR3 sequences, over 15% of them singletons. For these TCRs, the target antigens are not known. Study-level results: What seemed typical of ankylosing spondylitis blood was a TCR beta motif built from fewer than ten highly homologous variants.

The sequenced material came from blood, either unsorted or a sorted T cell fraction (not recorded which). The receptor set was obtained from a male donor with ankylosing spondylitis.

The V and J genes are TRBV12-3 or TRBV12-4 and TRBJ1-1, with D possibly matching TRBD1 (5 bases). Trimming took off 6 bases at V and 1 base at J, with 15 bases between the two ends. The CDR3 is 15 residues long. This CDR3 reads CASSLIMGGNTEAFF. The CDR3 nucleotides are TGTGCCAGCAGCCTGATAATGGGGGGGAACACTGAAGCTTTCTTT.

This clonotype was picked up a small number of times. This sequence joins TRBV30 and TRBJ2-2; D possibly corresponds to TRBD2 (6 bases). Germline CDR1 reads GTSNPN; CDR2 reads SVGIG (reference sequence). The CDR3 loop spans 14 amino acids. Trimming removed 3 bases from V and 1 base from J, with 9 bases in between. The CDR3 region is CAWRTGVNTGELFF. The CDR3, as DNA: TGTGCCTGGAGGACGGGGGTGAACACCGGGGAGCTGTTTTTT.

The V and J genes are TRBV20-1 and TRBJ2-7; the D is unclear. Trimming pared 5 bases from V and 4 bases from J, leaving 15 bases between. Germline lookup yields CDR1 DFQATT and CDR2 SNEGSKA (reference sequence). CDR3 length: 13 amino acids. DNA of the CDR3: TGCAGTGCTCCCCTTGCCGGAGAGTACGAGCAGTACTTC. It specifies CSAPLAGEYEQYF.

This clonotype has more than one count but fewer than ten. The chain links TRBV10-3 to TRBJ1-1; D uncertain. Germline CDR1 is ENHRY and CDR2 is SYGVKD. Trimming stripped 3 bases from V and 5 bases from J, with 10 bases between. This CDR3 is built from 13 residues. Written as DNA, the CDR3 is TGTGCCATCAGTGAAGGGTCGAGGACTGAAGCTTTCTTT. Its protein is CAISEGSRTEAFF.

V is TRBV20-1 and J is TRBJ2-7; 12 nucleotides line up with TRBD1. With V trimmed by 6 bases and J by 4 bases, 10 bases remained unmatched. Germline assignment: CDR1 DFQATT and CDR2 SNEGSKA (reference sequence). This CDR3 region has 15 residues. In DNA form, the CDR3 reads TGCAGTGCCGAAACCCGGGACAGGGGGCGATACGAGCAGTACTTC. Translated, it gives CSAETRDRGRYEQYF.

This sequence joins TRBV10-3 and TRBJ2-7, with D perhaps TRBD2 (6 bases). Germline V CDR1 and CDR2: ENHRY, SYGVKD. V was pared by 4 bases and J by 1 base, with 11 bases between. The CDR3 has 14 amino acids. The CDR3: CAISGGGTSYEQYF. The CDR3 DNA follows: TGTGCCATCAGTGGTGGTGGGACTTCCTACGAGCAGTACTTC.

This sequence joins TRBV29-1 and TRBJ2-5, with D possibly being TRBD1 (6 bases). The germline V and J ends were trimmed by 6 bases and 2 bases, with 10 bases remaining between them. CDR1 and CDR2 (germline): SQVTM, ANQGSEA. The CDR3 is made up of 12 amino acids. CDR3 bases: TGCAGCGTGGACAGTAGACAAGAGACCCAGTACTTC. Amino acids: CSVDSRQETQYF.

This clonotype appeared many times. The chain joins TRBV15 to TRBJ1-1; no reliable D call. The V gene's germline CDR1 is LNHNV and CDR2 YYDKDF (reference sequence). Trimming removed 3 bases from V and 0 bases from J, with 8 bases in between. The CDR3 runs 14 residues. CDR3 residues: CATSRLLLNTEAFF. For the CDR3, the DNA is TGTGCCACCAGCAGGCTATTATTGAACACTGAAGCTTTCTTT.

Only a few counts were recorded for this clonotype. The rearrangement links TRBV6-1 to TRBJ2-1, with 9 bases that match TRBD1. Germline-derived CDR1 and CDR2 are MNHNS and SASEGT. This CDR3 has 14 residues. V lost 6 bases, J lost 5 bases, and 5 bases stayed unmatched. This chain's CDR3 is CASRGQGRHNEQFF. The DNA of the CDR3 is TGTGCCAGCAGGGGACAGGGTCGGCACAATGAGCAGTTCTTC.

The CDR3 loop is CASSSWRQGGAAQHF. CDR3 DNA sequence: TGTGCCAGCAGTTCCTGGCGGCAGGGGGGGGCCGCCCAGCATTTT. The V call is TRBV12-3 or TRBV12-4, the J call TRBJ1-5, with 7 bases aligning to TRBD1. The CDR3 loop spans 15 amino acids. V was pared by 4 bases and J by 11 bases, with 14 bases of the junction left unmatched.

This clonotype appeared many times. The rearrangement links TRBV21-1 to TRBJ2-2; TRBD2, the table's D call, lacks a check against the DNA. TRBV21-1 is marked as a pseudogene. This CDR3 is built from 15 residues. This CDR3 is CASSTGTSNPGELFF. The CDR3 DNA reads TGTGCCAGCAGCACCGGGACTAGCAATCCCGGGGAGCTGTTTTTT.

This clonotype was seen more than once but under ten times. The rearrangement joins TRBV12-3 or TRBV12-4 to TRBJ2-5; 16 bases line up with TRBD2. Trimming cost V 5 bases and J 5 bases; bases outside gene matches: 14. The CDR3 is made up of 19 amino acids. The CDR3 DNA reads TGTGCCAGCAGTCCTCCTTTTGGGACTAGCGGGGGGGTTGGGGAGACCCAGTACTTC. It yields the protein CASSPPFGTSGGVGETQYF.

This rearrangement joins TRBV12-3 or TRBV12-4 to TRBJ1-1; TRBD1 matches at 9 bases. The V and J ends lost 6 bases and 1 base, in that order; junction bases with no gene match: 6. There are 15 residues in the CDR3. CDR3 amino acids: CASRKTGGRNTEAFF. DNA for the CDR3: TGTGCCAGCAGAAAAACAGGGGGCAGGAACACTGAAGCTTTCTTT.

This clonotype was observed many times. This chain links TRBV4-3 with TRBJ2-2, with D unresolved. Trimming removed 1 base at V and 1 base at J, with 10 bases between. Germline V gene data show CDR1 as LGHNA and CDR2 as YSLEER. CDR3 length: 16 amino acids. The CDR3 DNA is TGCGCCAGCAGCCAAGGCCCAGGCGTGAACACCGGGGAGCTGTTTTTT. This gives the protein CASSQGPGVNTGELFF.

The chain links TRBV24-1 to TRBJ2-4, with D tentatively TRBD1 or TRBD2 (5 bases each). The CDR3 extends over 18 amino acids. V dropped 0 bases and J dropped 0 bases, with 14 bases sitting between them. From germline, CDR1 is KGHDR and CDR2 SFDVKD. CDR3 protein: CATSDLHRDGVAKNIQYF. The DNA of the CDR3 is TGTGCCACCAGTGATTTGCATCGGGACGGTGTAGCCAAAAACATTCAGTACTTC.

This clonotype was seen at least ten times. The rearrangement links TRBV12-3 or TRBV12-4 to TRBJ1-2, with D possibly TRBD1 on 5 matching bases. Trimming removed 6 bases from V and 3 bases from J, with 11 bases in between. This CDR3 comprises 13 residues. The CDR3 sequence: CASSPGTHYGYTF. The CDR3 bases are TGTGCCAGCAGCCCCGGGACCCACTATGGCTACACCTTC.

This clonotype was picked up a small number of times. The chain employs TRBV10-3 and TRBJ2-1; 9 positions match TRBD2. CDR3 length: 17 amino acids. V was pared by 0 bases and J by 5 bases, with 8 bases of the junction left unmatched. Germline V CDR1 and CDR2: ENHRY, SYGVKD. The CDR3 DNA is TGTGCCATCAGTGAGTCGGAGGCGGGGGGGCTAAACAATGAGCAGTTCTTC. Its translation: CAISESEAGGLNNEQFF.

The rearrangement joins TRBV27 to TRBJ1-1; TRBD1 might be the D (5 bases). The CDR3 sequence is 15 residues long. Trimming shortened V by 8 bases and J by 0 bases, and 16 bases separated the two germline ends. Germline V lookup: CDR1 MNHEY, CDR2 SMNVEV (reference sequence). CDR3 protein: CASGGRVGLNTEAFF. The DNA for the CDR3 is TGTGCCAGCGGAGGCAGGGTAGGTTTGAACACTGAAGCTTTCTTT.